The present TCR beta chain was sequenced within a study of radiotherapy plus CTLA-4 blockade in lung cancer. Study as a whole: Objective response was observed in 18% of patients, and disease control in approximately 30%.

Clones were read by immunoSEQ multiplex PCR, and TCRdb kept only the in-frame ones, dropping some. The sample shows roughly 86,000 clones, roughly four fifths of them seen only once. The CDR3 spans 15 residues. Looked up from germline, CDR1 is MNHEY and CDR2 is SVGAGI. The V and J ends lost 5 bases and 4 bases, in that order; junction bases with no gene match: 9. Study-wide results and limits: Alongside interferon-beta, early blood T cell clone dynamics were reportedly the best predictor of response. Blood TCR clones of tumor origin expanded after radiotherapy plus ipilimumab.

Comment on this clone: No antigen is known for it.

This TCR came from a human donor with non-small cell lung cancer who had stable disease on radiotherapy plus ipilimumab. Specimen: peripheral blood, collected from a patient treated with radiotherapy plus ipilimumab. The chain employs TRBV6-5 and TRBJ2-5; TRBD2 matches 8 bases. The CDR3 loop reads CASSPRGGQTETQYF. CDR3 sequence (DNA): TGTGCCAGCAGTCCTCGGGGGGGCCAGACAGAGACCCAGTACTTC.